This T cell receptor beta chain comes out of a study of CD8 T cells in ankylosing spondylitis. The TCR beta libraries were generated through quantitative 5'-RACE incorporating molecular barcodes. TCRdb fed the 5' RACE reads into MiXCR, producing one record per CDR3 protein. This table holds 200,000 or so distinct CDR3 sequences, over 10% found once. CDR1 SGHTA and CDR2 FQGNSA come from the germline V gene. V gave up 3 bases and J gave up 7 bases, with 7 bases separating them. The CDR3 runs 12 residues. Many counts were recorded for this clonotype. Antigen: not known. Whole-study findings and limits: Several of the motif variants were reported before in synovial fluid and blood from reactive arthritis. Researchers reportedly found disease-linked clones significantly enriched in matched ankylosing spondylitis synovial fluid. In ankylosing spondylitis blood, a motif of roughly 8 highly homologous TCR beta variants appeared characteristic.

Sequencing was performed on blood, either unsorted or a sorted T cell fraction (not recorded which). The clonotype originates from a female donor with ankylosing spondylitis or in good health (not recorded which). This rearrangement joins TRBV7-2 to TRBJ2-1; no firm D call. CDR3 protein: CASSLLWNEQFF. The CDR3 coding sequence is TGTGCCAGCAGCTTGCTTTGGAATGAGCAGTTCTTC.